Each of the 6 T cell receptor beta chains below was sequenced from the same sample in a study of cytomegalovirus exposure and HLA in healthy donors. The data were produced by immunoSEQ multiplex PCR, yet TCRdb's version contains in-frame clones alone and is incomplete. This table holds some 150,000 clones, 85% to 90% found once. Material for sequencing was PBMCs. These TCRs come from a woman aged 25 to 45 in good health and CMV-seropositive.

This clone was detected once. V usage is TRBV28 and J usage is TRBJ2-3, with D possibly matching TRBD1 (6 bases). The CDR3 has 16 residues. The ends were cut back, 5 bases at V and 1 base at J, with 16 bases in the middle. Germline loops: CDR1 MDHEN, CDR2 SYDVKM. As DNA, the CDR3 is TGTGCCAGCAGTCGCACAGGGATTCAGGGCACAGATACGCAGTATTTT. Translating it yields CASSRTGIQGTDTQYF.

This chain uses TRBV9 with TRBJ2-1; D ambiguous. V was pared by 4 bases and J by 0 bases, with 11 bases between. The CDR3 totals 15 residues. From germline, CDR1 is SGDLS and CDR2 YYNGEE. The DNA of the CDR3 is TGTGCCAGCAGCCCACAACCGGGCTCCTACAATGAGCAGTTCTTC. It translates to CASSPQPGSYNEQFF. Full variable domain (remainder filled in from reference TRBV9 and TRBJ2-1): DSGVTQTPKHLITATGQRVTLRCSPRSGDLSVYWYQQSLDQGLQFLIQYYNGEERAKGNILERFSAQQFPDLHSELNLSSLELGDSALYFCASSPQPGSYNEQFFGPGTRLTVL.

The gene calls are TRBV18 and TRBJ2-7; 7 bases agree with TRBD1. Per the germline V gene, CDR1 is KGHSH and CDR2 is LQKENI. CDR3 length: 15 amino acids. The V segment lost 1 base and the J segment 5 bases; nucleotides outside the gene matches: 8. This CDR3 is CASSPRAVQGHEQYF. In DNA, the CDR3 is TGTGCCAGCTCACCACGCGCCGTACAGGGGCACGAGCAGTACTTC.

The rearrangement joins TRBV9 to TRBJ1-2; D perhaps matches TRBD1 (6 bases). Germline V lookup: CDR1 SGDLS, CDR2 YYNGEE. Trimming cost V 5 bases and J 7 bases, with 18 bases left between them. This CDR3 contains 14 residues. The CDR3 sequence is CASSSGGASRGYTF. The CDR3 nucleotides are TGTGCCAGCAGTTCGGGGGGCGCGAGTCGTGGCTACACCTTC. Filled out from reference TRBV9 and TRBJ1-2, the complete variable domain reads DSGVTQTPKHLITATGQRVTLRCSPRSGDLSVYWYQQSLDQGLQFLIQYYNGEERAKGNILERFSAQQFPDLHSELNLSSLELGDSALYFCASSSGGASRGYTFGSGTRLTVV.

The V gene is TRBV28, the J gene TRBJ1-2, with TRBD1 as a possible D gene (5 bases). CDR3 length: 17 residues. Per germline, CDR1 MDHEN and CDR2 SYDVKM. With 8 bases removed from V and 2 bases from J, the gap between germline ends came to 24 bases. The CDR3 DNA sequence: TGTGCCAGCGTCTACTCTTCCCCGGCAGGGTTAAACTATGGCTACACCTTC. Residues: CASVYSSPAGLNYGYTF.

The J gene is TRBJ2-1, the V gene TRBV27, with 7 bases fitting TRBD2. CDR3 length: 16 residues. Germline CDR1 reads MNHEY; CDR2 reads SMNVEV (reference sequence). The trim removed 2 bases at V and 4 bases at J, leaving 8 bases unmatched. CDR3 nucleotide sequence: TGTGCCAGCAGTTTAATGGCTAGCGGTTTATACAATGAGCAGTTCTTC. Translation gives CASSLMASGLYNEQFF.